This entry describes one TCR beta chain. Its antigen is not identified. Per the germline V gene, CDR1 is MNHNS and CDR2 is SASEGT. This CDR3 has 13 amino acids. The ends were cut back, 7 bases at V and 6 bases at J, with 12 bases in the middle. TCRdb recomputed calls from the reads with MiXCR, one row per CDR3 protein. The repertoire consists of around 360,000 distinct CDR3 sequences, with nearly 35% occurring once and the leading ten covering roughly 14%. The data are from a study of T cell repertoires in cytomegalovirus infection. Study as a whole: Used in the study were CMV epitopes, some recently identified and HLA-C-restricted, others well-studied and HLA-B-restricted.

Study conclusions and caveats: Across the ex vivo response, the dominant clonotypes were HLA-C-restricted CMV-specific TCR beta clonotypes.

This chain links TRBV6-1 with TRBJ2-2; a weak D match, TRBD2 (5 bases). Sequenced material: cultured PBMCs, taken from culture after CMV antigen stimulation. The source is a human donor in good health (CMV status not recorded). Some clones in this sample may be carry-over from other donors' samples. The CDR3 bases are TGTGCCAGCAACGGGGTGGGCGCCGGGGAGCTGTTTTTT. Its translation is CASNGVGAGELFF.